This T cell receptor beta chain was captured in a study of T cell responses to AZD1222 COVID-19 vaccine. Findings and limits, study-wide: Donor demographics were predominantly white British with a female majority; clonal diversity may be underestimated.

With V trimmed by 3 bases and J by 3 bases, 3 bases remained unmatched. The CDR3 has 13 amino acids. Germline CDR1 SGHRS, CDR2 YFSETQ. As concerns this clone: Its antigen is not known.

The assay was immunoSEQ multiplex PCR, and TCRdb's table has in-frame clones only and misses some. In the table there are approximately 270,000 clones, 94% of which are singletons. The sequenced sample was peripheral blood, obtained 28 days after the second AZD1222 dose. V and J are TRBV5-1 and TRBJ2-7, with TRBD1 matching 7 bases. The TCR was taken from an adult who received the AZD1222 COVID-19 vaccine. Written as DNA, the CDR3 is TGCGCCAGCAGCTCCGGACAGGTCTACGAGCAGTACTTC. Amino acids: CASSSGQVYEQYF.